A selection of T cell receptor beta chains follows, all from one sample in a study of T cells in lung cancer brain metastases. Generated by immunoSEQ multiplex PCR, the TCRdb table keeps only in-frame clones and is missing some. The repertoire holds about 6,600 clones, roughly 89% seen once, with about 5.3% in the top ten. Sequencing used tumor tissue from the primary lung tumor. These receptors were taken from a man aged 45-65 years with non-small cell lung cancer. Each CDR3 is given with its conserved first and last residue.

TRBV19	TRBJ1-5	CASNGKYSNQPQHF
TRBV9	TRBJ1-1	CASSVKTGMAEAFF
TRBV9	TRBJ2-5	CASSVSPSILGETQYF
TRBV7-2	TRBJ1-2	CASSLVLEGSYGYTF
TRBV6-4	TRBJ1-1	CASSDGTVNTEAFF
TRBV4-2	TRBJ1-1	CASSHYGTANTEAFF
TRBV7-9	TRBJ1-1	CASSPPGIWGTEAFF
TRBV2	TRBJ1-2	CASSEAGGFGGARSGYTF
TRBV6-5	TRBJ1-6	CASSYSIQGNSPLHF
TRBV6-5	TRBJ1-6	CASSYLGYNSPLHF
TRBV19	TRBJ1-1	CASSINRLGEAFF
TRBV6-1	TRBJ2-1	CASTQPGQLYNEQFF
TRBV4-1	TRBJ2-2	CASSPGQILTGELFF